The clone carrying this TCR beta chain was seen many times. The antigen is undetermined. The record originates from a study of T cells in Graves' hyperthyroidism and ophthalmopathy. Exclusions: uncontrolled infection, other autoimmune disease, pregnancy, lactation. This sample holds PBMCs from roughly 10 ml fresh peripheral blood. Study conclusions and caveats: A model built on 13 V-J features separated ophthalmopathy from stable hyperthyroidism.

TCR beta CDR3 regions were amplified from RNA transcripts. The study used the HTBI primer set for a first-round RT-PCR of the TCR CDR3. TCRdb used MiXCR to reprocess the multiplex PCR reads, holding one entry per CDR3 protein. Seen here are more than 650,000 distinct CDR3 sequences, about 14% observed once, and the top ten hold 9.5% to 13%. With V trimmed by 1 base and J by 2 bases, 4 bases remained unmatched. This CDR3 is 17 amino acids long. In germline, CDR1 is SGHAT, CDR2 FQNNGV. This clonotype was obtained from a woman between 18 and 29 years old with Graves' hyperthyroidism. The material sequenced was blood. This sequence joins TRBV11-2 and TRBJ2-1, with 11 nucleotides matching TRBD2. This CDR3 reads CASSLVVLAGAYNEQFF. CDR3 in DNA: TGTGCCAGCAGCTTAGTGGTACTAGCGGGGGCCTACAATGAGCAGTTCTTC.